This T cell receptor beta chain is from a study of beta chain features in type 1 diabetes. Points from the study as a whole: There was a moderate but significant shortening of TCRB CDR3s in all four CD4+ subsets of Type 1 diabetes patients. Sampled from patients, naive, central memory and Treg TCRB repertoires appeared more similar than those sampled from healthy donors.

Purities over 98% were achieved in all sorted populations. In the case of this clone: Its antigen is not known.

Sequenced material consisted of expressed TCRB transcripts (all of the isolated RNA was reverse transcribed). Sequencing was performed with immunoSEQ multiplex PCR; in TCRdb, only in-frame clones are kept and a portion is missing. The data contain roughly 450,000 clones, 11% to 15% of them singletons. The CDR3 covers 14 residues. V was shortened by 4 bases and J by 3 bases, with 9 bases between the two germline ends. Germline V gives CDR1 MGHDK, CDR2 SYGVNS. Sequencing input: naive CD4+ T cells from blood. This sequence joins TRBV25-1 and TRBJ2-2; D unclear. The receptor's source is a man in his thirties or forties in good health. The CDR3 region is CASSGTTDTGELFF. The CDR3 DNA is TGTGCCAGCAGTGGGACCACCGACACCGGGGAGCTGTTTTTT.